Reported below is one T cell receptor (beta chain). The specificity of this receptor is unknown. One base away there is no much larger clone; base qualities are not given. The library was prepared using PCR. DNA from cultured CD4+ T cells underwent TCR sequencing with the Oncomine TCR Beta short-read assay at the Johns Hopkins FTIC core. The QIAamp micro DNA kit was used to extract genomic DNA from the cultured CD4+ T cells. The Oncomine TCR Beta libraries from cultured CD4+ T cells were pooled using unique dual indexes and then sequenced on an Illumina iSeq 100. As for the authors' bioinformatics: Non-productive sequences were filtered out, and CDR3s that did not start with C, did not end with F or W, or were shorter than 7 amino acids were discarded. The MANAFEST web application identified antigen-specific clonotypes by comparing peptide-stimulated wells against reference wells and other culture wells. To be called positive, a clone needed an FDR below 0.05, an odds ratio above 5, and a productive frequency above 0.1% in at least two of three replicate wells. A clonotype was classed as cross-reactive if the clonotype showed significant expansion both in SARS-CoV-2 spike wells and in at least one common cold coronavirus spike condition. Levenshtein distances (stringdist) and unrooted phylogenetic trees (ape) in R version 3.6.1 were used to assess CDR3 homology. TCRdb handled the public reads itself, with Q25 trimming in fastp and clone calling in MiXCR, and kept productive beta chains. CDR3 protein duplicates are merged, each entry listing the most common genes and DNA. Clone size and V and J calls follow TCRdb, not the original study. Within this sample are around 19,000 distinct CDR3 sequences, with around 37% of them counted one time only. The ten largest clones take up approximately 2.5% of the sample.

The data are from a study of vaccination and CD4 T cells after COVID-19 (dated by TCRdb to the early 2020s). As for the study more broadly: Convalescent patients had a positive SARS-CoV-2 result on nasal swab PCR, and of these patients, several had mild disease and one had severe disease. The convalescent cohort included six males and four females, with two Hispanic individuals, seven Caucasians, two Asians and one multiracial person. Participants received two doses of either the Pfizer-BioNTech BNT162b2 vaccine (n=8) or the Moderna mRNA-1273 vaccine (n=2). Post-COVID blood samples were collected from convalescent patients a median of approximately 93 days after diagnosis, with a range of roughly 30 to 161 days. The time from the second vaccine dose to post-vaccine blood sampling had a median of approximately 72 days and ranged from roughly 13 to 241 days. Three convalescent patients gave samples both early after vaccination (day 14) and late after vaccination (days 161 to 241). Overlapping spike peptide pools from SARS-CoV-2 and from the common cold coronaviruses HCoV-NL63, HCoV-OC43 and HCoV-229E were used as culture stimuli. Control cultures used a CEFX viral epitope pool as positive control, an HIV-1 Nef peptide pool as negative control, or no peptide. The spike-specific CD4+ TCR repertoire was compared before and after mRNA vaccination in approximately ten COVID-19 convalescent patients and a few infection-naive healthy vaccine recipients.

The CDR3 holds 15 amino acids from the cysteine to the phenylalanine. The CDR3 DNA has 45 bases and is translated from base 1. The V and J ends are trimmed by 3 bases and 4 bases, leaving 13 bases between them. The germline V gene encodes CDR1 SGHVS and CDR2 FQNEAQ. This specimen's time point label, interpreted: late sampling 161 to 241 days after vaccination in three convalescent patients. The treatment or condition label, as the study defines it: roughly nine-day PBMC culture with coronavirus spike peptide pools or control peptides (ViraFEST assay). The study used the ViraFEST assay, which expanded antigen-specific T cells with peptide pools and then identified expanded clonotypes by TCR sequencing. The convalescent patients' positive SARS-CoV-2 PCR tests were from March to December 2020, which was before the Alpha, Beta and Delta variants emerged in the United States. PBMCs were cultured at roughly 1.9 million per well in IMDM supplemented with approximately 5.3% human AB serum and about 10 IU/ml IL-2, with about 9 ug/ml peptide pools added. On days 3 and 7, half of the culture medium was replaced with fresh IL-2-containing medium. CD4+ T cells were isolated after around 11 days of culture through negative selection using the EasySep CD4+ T cell isolation kit. Ficoll-Paque Plus gradient centrifugation was used to isolate PBMCs from whole blood, and the isolated PBMCs were then either used fresh or cryopreserved at -140C. Culture conditions were generally each tested in triplicate wells.

The paper as a whole reports these results and caveats: Although the median number of SARS-CoV-2-reactive clonotypes went up from some 23 after infection to 35 to 40 after vaccination, the increase was not significant. The number of convalescent patients in the study was relatively small, and the study did not examine early timepoints following natural infection. In convalescent patients, a median around 85% of post-vaccine SARS-CoV-2-reactive clones were detected only after vaccination, and vaccine-specific priming was suggested by this finding. Of the vaccine-specific clones in convalescent patients, 304 of 307, or nearly all, reacted only to SARS-CoV-2 spike and did not cross-react with common cold coronaviruses.

Here the sequenced sample was CD4+ T cells from blood, cultured in vitro, taken about 7 months after SARS-CoV-2 vaccination. The chain is encoded by TRBV7-8 joined to TRBJ2-1; the D gene is perhaps TRBD2, from 6 matching bases. This TCR derives from a human donor who had recovered from COVID-19. The nucleotides are TGTGCCAGCAGCTTCCGACTAGGGAGGTACAATGAGCAGTTCTTC. Translated, it reads CASSFRLGRYNEQFF.